A single sample gave rise to the 14 T cell receptor beta chains below, sequenced in a study of blood T cell repertoires in COVID-19. Using immunoSEQ multiplex PCR, the repertoire was profiled, and TCRdb retains in-frame clones only, with some absent. The sample includes tens of thousands of clones, about 90% seen only once; the top ten take roughly 4.2%. Sequencing was performed on peripheral blood. The receptors were gathered from a human donor in a cohort sampled during active COVID-19.

This chain uses TRBV5-4 with TRBJ1-6; 8 bases map to TRBD1. The CDR3 covers 18 residues. V was pared by 5 bases and J by 2 bases, with 12 bases of the junction left unmatched. CDR1 and CDR2 from the germline V gene are SGHNT and YYREEE (reference sequence). CDR3 nucleotides: TGTGCCAGCAGTTCAGGGGGCCAGGGGATTGCCTATAATTCACCCCTCCACTTT. It codes for CASSSGGQGIAYNSPLHF. Based on the CDR3 plus reference TRBV5-4 and TRBJ1-6, the full variable domain is ETGVTQSPTHLIKTRGQQVTLRCSSQSGHNTVSWYQQALGQGPQFIFQYYREEENGRGNFPPRFSGLQFPNYSSELNVNALELDDSALYLCASSSGGQGIAYNSPLHFGNGTRLTVT.

The J gene is TRBJ1-4, the V gene TRBV10-2; possible D gene TRBD1, 6 bases. CDR1 and CDR2 from the germline V gene are WSHSY and SAAADI. Deletions cut 6 bases from V and 8 bases from J, with 19 bases between. CDR3 length: 15 residues. CDR3 residues: CASRGSTGLYEKLFF. The CDR3 DNA reads as TGCGCCAGCAGGGGTTCCACAGGGCTCTACGAAAAACTGTTTTTT.

This chain uses TRBV14 with TRBJ1-2, with D hard to call. The CDR3 is 14 residues long. Per germline, CDR1 SGHDN and CDR2 FVKESK. The V and J ends lost 5 bases and 8 bases respectively, with 18 bases between them. The CDR3 reads CASSKREGAVGYTF. As DNA, the CDR3 is TGTGCCAGCAGCAAACGTGAGGGAGCAGTGGGCTACACCTTC. Using reference TRBV14 and TRBJ1-2 for the parts outside the CDR3, the full variable domain is EAGVTQFPSHSVIEKGQTVTLRCDPISGHDNLYWYRRVMGKEIKFLLHFVKESKQDESGMPNNRFLAERTGGTYSTLKVQPAELEDSGVYFCASSKREGAVGYTFGSGTRLTVV.

The rearrangement joins TRBV7-9 to TRBJ1-1; 8 bases agree with TRBD1. This CDR3 region has 14 residues. The V gene's germline CDR1 is SEHNR and CDR2 FQNEAQ (reference sequence). J was trimmed by 1 base and V by 4 bases; bases with no gene match: 2. CDR3 nucleotides: TGTGCCAGCAGCTGGACAGGGCCGAACACTGAAGCTTTCTTT. Amino acids: CASSWTGPNTEAFF. Variable domain in full (rest from reference TRBV7-9 and TRBJ1-1): DTGVSQNPRHKITKRGQNVTFRCDPISEHNRLYWYRQTLGQGPEFLTYFQNEAQLEKSRLLSDRFSAERPKGSFSTLEIQRTEQGDSAMYLCASSWTGPNTEAFFGQGTRLTVV.

The V gene is TRBV9, the J gene TRBJ1-1; possibly TRBD1 for D (5 bases). Trimming removed 0 bases from V and 4 bases from J, with 19 bases in between. CDR3 length: 17 amino acids. CDR1 is SGDLS, CDR2 YYNGEE, per germline. CDR3 sequence (DNA): TGTGCCAGCAGCGTAGGGGCAGGGTCTTCGTTCAGCACTGAAGCTTTCTTT. This codes for CASSVGAGSSFSTEAFF.

This chain joins TRBV5-4 and TRBJ1-2; D gene ambiguous. Trimming removed 0 bases at V and 4 bases at J, with 4 bases between. The CDR3 extends over 12 amino acids. Germline CDR1 is SGHNT and CDR2 is YYREEE (reference sequence). CDR3 sequence reads: CASSLDSYGYTF. CDR3 DNA: TGTGCCAGCAGCTTGGACAGCTATGGCTACACCTTC.

The chain has TRBV19 and TRBJ1-2; no clear D gene. The ends were cut back, 3 bases at V and 1 base at J, with 9 bases in the middle. The CDR3 totals 14 residues. Germline V lookup: CDR1 LNHDA, CDR2 SQIVND (reference sequence). The CDR3 DNA reads as TGTGCCAGTAGTATCCATCAGATTAACTATGGCTACACCTTC. Amino acids: CASSIHQINYGYTF.

The chain couples TRBV2 to TRBJ2-1; 7 bases align to TRBD1. Germline loops: CDR1 SNHLY, CDR2 FYNNEI. Germline trimming cut 5 bases from V and 14 bases from J; bases unmatched to any gene: 6. This CDR3 is 11 amino acids long. CDR3 residues: CASSQDRDKFF. DNA for the CDR3: TGTGCCAGCAGTCAAGACAGGGATAAGTTCTTC. The full variable domain, in which reference TRBV2 and TRBJ2-1 provide the parts outside the CDR3, is EPEVTQTPSHQVTQMGQEVILRCVPISNHLYFYWYRQILGQKVEFLVSFYNNEISEKSEIFDDQFSVERPDGSNFTLKIRSTKLEDSAMYFCASSQDRDKFFGPGTRLTVL.

This chain connects TRBV6-6 to TRBJ2-5, with 7 bases fitting TRBD2. The CDR3 is made up of 15 amino acids. Germline V gene data show CDR1 as MNHNY and CDR2 as SVGAGI (reference sequence). Trimming removed 2 bases from V and 1 base from J; junction bases left unmatched: 4. The CDR3 sequence is CASSYRSSGQETQYF. The CDR3 region has the DNA TGTGCCAGCAGTTACCGGTCTAGCGGCCAAGAGACCCAGTACTTC.

The V gene is TRBV7-8, the J gene TRBJ1-1; no definite D call. The CDR3 length is 15 residues. V was shortened by 1 base and J by 0 bases, with 9 bases between the two germline ends. Germline V gene data show CDR1 as SGHVS and CDR2 as FQNEAQ. In DNA form, the CDR3 reads TGTGCCAGCAGCTTAGTAGGAGGGCTGAACACTGAAGCTTTCTTT. Translated, it gives CASSLVGGLNTEAFF.

The V call is TRBV7-9, the J call TRBJ1-2, with D unclear. This CDR3 is 15 amino acids long. V was trimmed by 1 base and J by 4 bases, leaving 13 bases between them. Germline values: CDR1 SEHNR, CDR2 FQNEAQ (reference sequence). CDR3 DNA sequence: TGTGCCAGCAGCTTAGGTCACCTCGGGTCCTATGGCTACACCTTC. This codes for CASSLGHLGSYGYTF.

The V and J genes are TRBV3-1 (or the pseudogene TRBV3-2) and TRBJ1-2; D unresolved. Per the germline V gene, CDR1 is LGHDT and CDR2 is YNNKEL (reference sequence). The CDR3 spans 13 residues. V was clipped by 0 bases and J by 4 bases, with 6 bases between them. The CDR3 DNA follows: TGTGCCAGCAGCCAAGATGCGGCCTATGGCTACACCTTC. It translates to CASSQDAAYGYTF.

The chain links TRBV7-3 to TRBJ2-2; unclear D gene. Germline CDR1 reads SGHTA; CDR2 reads FQGTGA. CDR3 length: 13 residues. The ends were cut back, 3 bases at V and 4 bases at J, with 6 bases in the middle. CDR3 sequence reads: CASSLQVTGELFF. CDR3 DNA sequence: TGTGCCAGCAGCTTGCAGGTCACCGGGGAGCTGTTTTTT.

The chain employs TRBV7-2 and TRBJ1-1; maybe TRBD1 (5 bases). Trimming took 6 bases from V and 0 from J, leaving 11 bases between them. The germline V gene encodes CDR1 SGHTA and CDR2 FQGNSA. The CDR3 spans 14 residues. In DNA, the CDR3 is TGTGCCAGCAGTGGACAACCCTTGAACACTGAAGCTTTCTTT. Translation gives CASSGQPLNTEAFF.